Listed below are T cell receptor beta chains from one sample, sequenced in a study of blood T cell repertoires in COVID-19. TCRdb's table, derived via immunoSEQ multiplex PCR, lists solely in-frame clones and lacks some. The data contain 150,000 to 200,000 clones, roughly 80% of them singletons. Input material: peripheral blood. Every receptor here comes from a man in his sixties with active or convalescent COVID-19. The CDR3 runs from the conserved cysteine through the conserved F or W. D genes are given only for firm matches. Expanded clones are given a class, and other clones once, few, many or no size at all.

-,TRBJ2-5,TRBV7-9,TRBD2,CASSRGREAYQETQYF,TGTGCCAGCAGCCGGGGGCGGGAGGCTTACCAAGAGACCCAGTACTTC
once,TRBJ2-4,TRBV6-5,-,CASTAPGGLSIQYF,TGTGCCAGCACAGCCCCGGGGGGCTTGAGCATTCAGTACTTC
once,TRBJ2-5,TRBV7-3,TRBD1,CASSLGTVPETQYF,TGTGCCAGCAGCCTAGGGACAGTCCCAGAGACCCAGTACTTC
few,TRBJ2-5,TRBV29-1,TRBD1,CSVRGGNRGYRETQYF,TGCAGCGTTAGAGGGGGAAACAGGGGGTATAGGGAGACCCAGTACTTC
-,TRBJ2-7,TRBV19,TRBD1,CASSSTGQGYEQYF,TGTGCCAGTAGTAGTACGGGACAGGGGTACGAGCAGTACTTC
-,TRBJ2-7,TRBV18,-,CASSAQRDEQYF,TGTGCCAGCTCAGCCCAGAGGGACGAGCAGTACTTC
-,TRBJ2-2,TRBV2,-,CASSGTLGRSGELFF,TGTGCCAGCAGCGGGACTCTGGGAAGGTCCGGGGAGCTGTTTTTT
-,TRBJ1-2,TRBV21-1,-,CASSNNPRTGGNYGYTF,TGTGCCAGCAGCAACAATCCCCGGACAGGGGGCAACTATGGCTACACCTTC
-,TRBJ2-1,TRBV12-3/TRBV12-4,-,CASSFVRGNEQFF,TGTGCCAGCAGTTTCGTCAGGGGCAATGAGCAGTTCTTC
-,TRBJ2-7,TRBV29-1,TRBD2,CSGIGLAEGYEQYF,TGCAGCGGGATTGGACTAGCGGAGGGCTACGAGCAGTACTTC
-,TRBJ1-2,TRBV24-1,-,CATSAQGGYGYTF,TGTGCCACCAGTGCTCAGGGTGGCTATGGCTACACCTTC
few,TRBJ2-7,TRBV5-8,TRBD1,CASSFLAGGYEQYF,TGTGCCAGCAGCTTCCTGGCAGGGGGCTACGAGCAGTACTTC
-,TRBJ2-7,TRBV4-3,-,CASSQDSGQLYF,TGCGCCAGCAGCCAAGATTCGGGTCAATTGTACTTC
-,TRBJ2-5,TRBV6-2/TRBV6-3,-,CASSSHPRSRGETQYF,TGTGCCAGCAGTTCTCACCCCCGGAGCCGAGGGGAGACCCAGTACTTC
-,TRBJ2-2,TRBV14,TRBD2,CASSPSGGLAVTGELFF,TGTGCCAGCAGCCCCTCCGGCGGGCTAGCGGTAACCGGGGAGCTGTTTTTT
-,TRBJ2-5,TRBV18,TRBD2,CASSRLAGQETQYF,TGTGCCAGCTCGCGACTAGCGGGACAAGAGACCCAGTACTTC
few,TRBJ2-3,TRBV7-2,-,CASSLPARQFRTDTQYF,TGTGCCAGCAGCTTACCCGCCAGACAATTCCGCACAGATACGCAGTATTTT
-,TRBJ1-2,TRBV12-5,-,CASGLSTEPNYGYTF,TGTGCTAGTGGTTTGAGCACAGAACCAAACTATGGCTACACCTTC
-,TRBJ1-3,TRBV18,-,CASSPPRGAGSGNTIYF,TGTGCCAGCTCACCACCCAGAGGTGCCGGCTCTGGAAACACCATATATTTT
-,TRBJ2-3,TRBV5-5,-,CASSLPTGTDTQYF,TGTGCCAGCAGCTTGCCGACAGGCACAGATACGCAGTATTTT
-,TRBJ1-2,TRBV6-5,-,CASRGTPNYGYTF,TGTGCCAGCAGGGGGACTCCTAACTATGGCTACACCTTC
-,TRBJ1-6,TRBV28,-,CASRPRQNSPLHF,TGTGCCAGCAGACCGAGACAGAATTCACCCCTCCACTTT
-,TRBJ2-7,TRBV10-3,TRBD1,CATGTAQPYEQYF,TGTGCCACAGGGACAGCCCAACCCTACGAGCAGTACTTC
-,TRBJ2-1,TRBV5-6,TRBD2,CASSLAGTSGYNEQFF,TGTGCCAGCAGCTTGGCCGGGACTAGCGGATACAATGAGCAGTTCTTC
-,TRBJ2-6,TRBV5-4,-,CASSYGGSGANVLTF,TGTGCCAGCAGCTACGGGGGAAGTGGGGCCAACGTCCTGACTTTC
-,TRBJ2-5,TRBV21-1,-,CASSILPGRTSGSRWTQYF,TGTGCCAGCAGCATTCTCCCGGGAAGGACTAGCGGGAGTCGGTGGACCCAGTACTTC
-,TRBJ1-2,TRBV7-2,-,CASSLANLGGYGYTF,TGTGCCAGCAGCTTAGCAAATCTGGGGGGCTATGGCTACACCTTC
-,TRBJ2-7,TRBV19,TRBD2,CASSVLIAGERSYEQYF,TGTGCCAGTAGTGTGCTTATAGCGGGAGAACGGTCCTACGAGCAGTACTTC
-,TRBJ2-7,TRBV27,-,CAAPSTALSGDEQYF,TGTGCCGCCCCCTCGACAGCCCTCTCGGGGGACGAGCAGTACTTC
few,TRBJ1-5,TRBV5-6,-,CASARVGDQPQHF,TGTGCCAGCGCCCGTGTGGGCGATCAGCCCCAGCATTTT
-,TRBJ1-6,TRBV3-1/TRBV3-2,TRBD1,CASSQATGGTSPLHF,TGTGCCAGCAGCCAAGCAACAGGGGGGACGTCACCCCTCCACTTT
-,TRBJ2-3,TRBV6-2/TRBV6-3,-,CASSYIGDTQYF,TGTGCCAGCAGTTACATCGGAGATACGCAGTATTTT
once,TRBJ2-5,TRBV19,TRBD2,CASSPSPGAGGPKETQYF,TGTGCCAGTAGTCCCTCCCCGGGAGCGGGAGGGCCGAAAGAGACCCAGTACTTC
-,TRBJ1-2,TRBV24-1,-,CATSDPGAGGYTF,TGTGCCACCAGTGATCCAGGGGCTGGGGGCTACACCTTC
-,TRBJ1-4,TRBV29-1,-,CSVEQGKLFF,TGCAGCGTTGAACAGGGTAAACTGTTTTTT